Given below is one T cell receptor beta chain in context. TCRdb's table, derived via immunoSEQ multiplex PCR, lists solely in-frame clones and lacks some. The top ten clones hold roughly 3% of a sample with 40,000 to 60,000 clones, 80% to 95% of them seen once. This specimen belongs to a study of T cell changes during pregnancy in multiple sclerosis. Germline CDR1 is PRHDT and CDR2 is FYEKMQ (reference sequence). Trimming removed 5 bases from V and 5 bases from J; junction bases left unmatched: 3. The CDR3 spans 13 residues. The genes are TRBV13 and TRBJ2-7; 10 bases are shared with TRBD1. This TCR was sampled from a female donor with multiple sclerosis, enrolled in a pregnancy study. The specimen was CD8+ T cells from peripheral blood mononuclear cells, collected in the second trimester of pregnancy. The CDR3 is CASSAGQGDEQYF. The CDR3 DNA sequence: TGTGCCAGCAGCGCCGGACAGGGGGACGAGCAGTACTTC.